This paragraph reports one TCR beta chain. The antigen is not known. Method: immunoSEQ multiplex PCR; TCRdb's copy keeps in-frame clones and lacks some. Among 45,000 to 60,000 clones, roughly 77% were seen once, and the ten largest hold over 1%. This record comes from a study of OX40 agonist ivuxolimab in advanced cancers. Study-level findings and limits: Compared with others, partial responders at 0.1-3.0 mg/kg displayed clonal expansion among the lowest. In general, CD8+ T cells held more expanded clones than CD4+ did, on average.

Sequenced here: CD4+ or CD8+ T cells sorted from blood, sampled in a trial of the OX40 agonist ivuxolimab. The source is an adult with an advanced solid tumor such as melanoma, head and neck, liver or kidney cancer.

The CDR3 protein is CASSLDSNSYETFF. CDR3 DNA: TGTGCCAGCAGCTTAGATAGCAATTCATACGAGACTTTCTTT. The chain links TRBV11-2 to TRBJ1-1; D is unresolved. The CDR3 runs to 14 residues. The V and J ends lost 0 bases and 12 bases respectively, with 17 bases between them. Germline lookup yields CDR1 SGHAT and CDR2 FQNNGV.